This T cell receptor (beta chain) was captured in a study of blood T cell repertoires in COVID-19. Authors' processing steps: Amplification of reference gene primers provided the estimated nucleated cell counts. Data came from immunoSEQ multiplex PCR; TCRdb stores just in-frame clones and leaves some out. That table is the source of V, J and clone size, and D and trimming were worked out from the DNA. The repertoire holds about 110,000 clones, with less than 85% as singletons. The CDR3 covers 13 residues. Looked up from germline, CDR1 is MNHNS and CDR2 is SASEGT. The V and J ends lost 2 bases and 4 bases respectively, with 8 bases between them.

The sample comprised peripheral blood. The chain is built from TRBV6-1 and TRBJ1-2, with D perhaps matching TRBD1 (5 bases). The sequence came from a middle-aged woman with acute or convalescent COVID-19. CDR3 in amino acids: CASSEQGAYGYTF. CDR3 sequence (DNA): TGTGCCAGCAGTGAACAGGGCGCCTATGGCTACACCTTC.